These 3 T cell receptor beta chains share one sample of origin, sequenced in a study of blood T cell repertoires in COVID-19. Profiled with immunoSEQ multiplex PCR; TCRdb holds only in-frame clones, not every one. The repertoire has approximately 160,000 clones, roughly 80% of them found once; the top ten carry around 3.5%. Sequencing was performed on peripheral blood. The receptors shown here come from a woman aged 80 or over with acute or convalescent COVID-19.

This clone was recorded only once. This CDR3 is CASSLQGRENTGELFF. CDR3 DNA sequence: TGCGCCAGCAGCCTACAGGGTCGGGAGAACACCGGGGAGCTGTTTTTT. The chain has TRBV5-1 and TRBJ2-2, with D possibly TRBD1 on 6 matching bases. The CDR3 has 16 residues. Germline lookup yields CDR1 SGHRS and CDR2 YFSETQ. V was pared by 4 bases and J by 1 base, with 14 bases between.

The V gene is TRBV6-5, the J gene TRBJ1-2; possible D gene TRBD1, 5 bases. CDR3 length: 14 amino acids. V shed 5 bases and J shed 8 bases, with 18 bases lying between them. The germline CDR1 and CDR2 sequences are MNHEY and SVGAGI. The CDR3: CASSNPGVRRGYTF. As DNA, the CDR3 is TGTGCCAGCAGTAATCCGGGGGTCCGGAGGGGCTACACCTTC.

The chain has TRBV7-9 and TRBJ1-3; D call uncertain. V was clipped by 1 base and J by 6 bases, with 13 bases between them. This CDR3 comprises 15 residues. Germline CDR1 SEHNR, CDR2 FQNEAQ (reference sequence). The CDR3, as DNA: TGTGCCAGCAGCTTAGTCCCGGGATCGACAAACACCATATATTTT. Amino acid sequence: CASSLVPGSTNTIYF. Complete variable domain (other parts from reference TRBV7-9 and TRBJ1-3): DTGVSQNPRHKITKRGQNVTFRCDPISEHNRLYWYRQTLGQGPEFLTYFQNEAQLEKSRLLSDRFSAERPKGSFSTLEIQRTEQGDSAMYLCASSLVPGSTNTIYFGEGSWLTVV.